This T cell receptor (beta chain) is from a study of blood T cell repertoires in COVID-19. Study-wide context: Acute and convalescent COVID-19 specimens originated in the United States, Italy and Spain. T cells, B-cell-depleted T cells, or PBMCs provided the cDNA or gDNA that served as material.

Clones were read by immunoSEQ multiplex PCR, and TCRdb kept only the in-frame ones, dropping some. The sample lists 370,000 or so clones, approximately 89% seen once, with roughly 1.4% in the top ten. In terms of age and location, participants ranged from roughly 18 to 90 years and lived in about two dozen US areas. CDR1 is SGHRS and CDR2 is YFSETQ in the germline V gene. The ends were cut back, 3 bases at V and 7 bases at J, with 17 bases in the middle. The CDR3 is 14 residues long. The V and J genes are TRBV5-1 and TRBJ2-7; D might be TRBD1 (6 bases). The sample was PBMCs or T cells enriched from blood (not recorded which). This clonotype was obtained from a young man who had recovered from COVID-19. In DNA, the CDR3 is TGCGCCAGCAGCTGGGACACGACTATAGGGGAGCAGTACTTC. It encodes CASSWDTTIGEQYF. The variable domain in full, completed from reference TRBV5-1 and TRBJ2-7, reads KAGVTQTPRYLIKTRGQQVTLSCSPISGHRSVSWYQQTPGQGLQFLFEYFSETQRNKGNFPGRFSGRQFSNSRSEMNVSTLELGDSALYLCASSWDTTIGEQYFGPGTRLTVT.